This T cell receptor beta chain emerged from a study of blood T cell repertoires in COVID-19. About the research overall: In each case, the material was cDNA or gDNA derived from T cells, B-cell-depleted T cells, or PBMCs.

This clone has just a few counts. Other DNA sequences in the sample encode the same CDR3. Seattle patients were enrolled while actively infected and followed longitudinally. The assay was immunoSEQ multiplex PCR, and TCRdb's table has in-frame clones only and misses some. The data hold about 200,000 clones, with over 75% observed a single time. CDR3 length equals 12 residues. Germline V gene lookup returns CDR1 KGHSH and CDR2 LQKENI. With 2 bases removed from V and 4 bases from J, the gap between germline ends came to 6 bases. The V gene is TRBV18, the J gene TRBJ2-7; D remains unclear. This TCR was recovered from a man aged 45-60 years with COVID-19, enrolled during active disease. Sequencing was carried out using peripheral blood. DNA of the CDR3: TGTGCCAGCTCACCATCTTTGTACGAGCAGTACTTC. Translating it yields CASSPSLYEQYF.